The entry that follows covers one T cell receptor beta chain sequence. These data belong to a study of blood T cell repertoires in COVID-19. Study at large: Acute-phase and convalescent COVID-19 samples originated in the United States, Italy and Spain. Sources were T cells, B-cell-depleted T cells, or PBMCs; the material itself was cDNA or gDNA.

Per the study methods: Amplification of reference gene primers provided the estimated nucleated cell counts. Data came from immunoSEQ multiplex PCR; TCRdb stores just in-frame clones and leaves some out. From that table come the V and J calls and clone size; the DNA was used to work out D and trimming. The table has about 110,000 clones, roughly 88% seen once. The V and J ends lost 4 bases and 2 bases, in that order; junction bases with no gene match: 3. Germline CDR1 and CDR2: LNHDA and SQIVND (reference sequence). The CDR3 extends over 17 amino acids. The TCR originated in a man aged 45-65 years with active or convalescent COVID-19. Specimen: peripheral blood. The V and J genes are TRBV19 and TRBJ2-6; 12 bases align to TRBD1. The CDR3 DNA reads TGTGCCAGTAGTACGGGACAGGGGGCAGCTGGGGCCAACGTCCTGACTTTC. This encodes CASSTGQGAAGANVLTF.